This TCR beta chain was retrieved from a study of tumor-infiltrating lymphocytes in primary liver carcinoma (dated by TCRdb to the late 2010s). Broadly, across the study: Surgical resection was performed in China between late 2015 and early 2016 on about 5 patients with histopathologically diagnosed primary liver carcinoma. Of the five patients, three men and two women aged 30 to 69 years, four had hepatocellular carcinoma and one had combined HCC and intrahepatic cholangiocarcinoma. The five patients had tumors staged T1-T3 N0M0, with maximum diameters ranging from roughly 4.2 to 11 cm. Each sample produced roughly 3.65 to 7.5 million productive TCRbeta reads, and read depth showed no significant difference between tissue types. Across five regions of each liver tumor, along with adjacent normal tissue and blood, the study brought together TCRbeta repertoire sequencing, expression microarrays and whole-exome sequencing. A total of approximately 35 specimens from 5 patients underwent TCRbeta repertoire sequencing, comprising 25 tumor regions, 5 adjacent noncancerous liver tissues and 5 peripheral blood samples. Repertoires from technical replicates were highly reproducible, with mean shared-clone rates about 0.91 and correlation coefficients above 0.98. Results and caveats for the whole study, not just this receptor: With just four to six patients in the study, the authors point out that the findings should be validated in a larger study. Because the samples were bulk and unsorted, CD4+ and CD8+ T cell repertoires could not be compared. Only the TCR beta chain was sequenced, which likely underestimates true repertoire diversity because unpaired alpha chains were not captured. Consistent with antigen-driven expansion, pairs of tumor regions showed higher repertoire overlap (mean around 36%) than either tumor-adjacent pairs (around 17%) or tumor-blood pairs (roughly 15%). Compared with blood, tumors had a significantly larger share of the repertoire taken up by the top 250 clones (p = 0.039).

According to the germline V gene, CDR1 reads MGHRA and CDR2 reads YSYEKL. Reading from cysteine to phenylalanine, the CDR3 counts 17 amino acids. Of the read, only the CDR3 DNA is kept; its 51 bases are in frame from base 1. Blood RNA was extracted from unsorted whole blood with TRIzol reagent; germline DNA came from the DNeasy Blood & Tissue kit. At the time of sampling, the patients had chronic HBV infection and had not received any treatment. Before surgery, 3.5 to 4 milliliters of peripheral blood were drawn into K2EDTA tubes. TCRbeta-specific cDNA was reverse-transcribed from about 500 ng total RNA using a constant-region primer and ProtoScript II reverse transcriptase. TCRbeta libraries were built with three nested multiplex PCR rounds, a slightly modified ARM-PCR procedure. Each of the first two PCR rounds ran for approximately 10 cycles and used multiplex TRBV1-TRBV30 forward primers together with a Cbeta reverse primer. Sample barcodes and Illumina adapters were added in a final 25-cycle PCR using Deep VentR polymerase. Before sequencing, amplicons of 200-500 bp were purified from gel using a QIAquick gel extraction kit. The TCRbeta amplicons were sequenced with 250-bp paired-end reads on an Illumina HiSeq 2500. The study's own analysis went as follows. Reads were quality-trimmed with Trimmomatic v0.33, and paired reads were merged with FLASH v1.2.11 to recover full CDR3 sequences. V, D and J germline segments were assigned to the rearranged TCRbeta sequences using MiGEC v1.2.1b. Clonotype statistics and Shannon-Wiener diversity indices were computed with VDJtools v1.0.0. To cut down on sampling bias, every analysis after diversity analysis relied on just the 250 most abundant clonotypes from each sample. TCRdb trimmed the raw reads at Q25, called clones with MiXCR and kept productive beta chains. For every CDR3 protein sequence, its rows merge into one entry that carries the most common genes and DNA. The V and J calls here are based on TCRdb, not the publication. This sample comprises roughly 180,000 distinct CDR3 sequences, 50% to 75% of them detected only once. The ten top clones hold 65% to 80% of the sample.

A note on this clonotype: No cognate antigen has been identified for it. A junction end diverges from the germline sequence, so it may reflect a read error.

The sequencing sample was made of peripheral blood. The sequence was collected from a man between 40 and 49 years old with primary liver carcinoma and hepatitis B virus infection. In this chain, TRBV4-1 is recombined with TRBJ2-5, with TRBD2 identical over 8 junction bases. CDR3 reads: CTSSQALLLREGQAQYF. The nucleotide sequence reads TGCACCAGCAGCCAAGCTCTCCTTTTACGGGAGGGCCAAGCCCAGTACTTC.